The entry below gives a single T cell receptor (beta chain) sequence along with its context. Its target is unknown. This entry comes from a study of cytomegalovirus exposure and HLA in healthy donors. Per the germline V gene, CDR1 is SGHTA and CDR2 is FQGNSA. The CDR3 is 15 residues long. V trimming: 6 bases; J trimming: 2 bases; junction bases outside the gene matches: 8. PCR employed 60 Vbeta and 13 Jbeta primers. Assay used: immunoSEQ multiplex PCR; TCRdb lists only in-frame clones, some missing. This sample's table has approximately 120,000 clones. Overall study findings and caveats: Using a false discovery rate of 0.05, a later analysis showed that 16,000 or so TCR beta sequences were associated with HLA alleles.

Sequencing was done on a sample of PBMCs. The chain carries TRBV7-2 and TRBJ2-3; 7 bases agree with TRBD2. The receptor was isolated from a man aged 25-45 years in good health and CMV-seronegative. The CDR3 DNA follows: TGTGCCAGCAGTCCGGTAGCGGGTTACACAGATACGCAGTATTTT. Amino acid sequence: CASSPVAGYTDTQYF.